This T cell receptor beta chain was captured by sequencing in a study of molecular identifiers for immune sequencing clone quantification. Notes on the study in general: Barcode-sharing identical TCR molecules could underestimate highly expanded clone sizes. Reports indicate spiked Jurkat TCR RNA from one cell could be found among 1 million or so naive cells.

This clonotype was found many times. The target antigen is unknown. Via MiXCR, TCRdb re-called the PCR reads, giving one row per CDR3 protein. The profile shows hundreds of thousands of distinct CDR3 sequences, about 25% of them singletons. V was trimmed by 0 bases and J by 7 bases, leaving 8 bases between them. The CDR3 extends over 13 amino acids. Per the germline V gene, CDR1 is SGDLS and CDR2 is YYNGEE. Input for naive CD8 libraries was roughly 19,000 to 1,000,000 sorted cells; the RNA fraction used was 10%, 30% or 50%. Material for sequencing was naive CD8+ T cells from blood, with Jurkat cell RNA spiked in. Subset: FACS-sorted CD8+CD4-CCR7+CD45RA+ naive T cells. The chain uses TRBV9 and TRBJ1-5; no definite D call. The sequence was collected from a human donor in good health. Some libraries in this study had Jurkat cell RNA spiked in. The CDR3 DNA reads as TGTGCCAGCAGCGTAGGGACCGGGCAGCCCCAGCATTTT. This codes for CASSVGTGQPQHF.